This TCR beta chain emerged from a study of cytomegalovirus exposure and HLA in healthy donors. Study overall: A previous analysis identified 117 million unique TCR beta sequences derived from 180 million or so T cells. Study-level findings and limits: A likely sequencing artifact accounted for one observed cluster of highly shared sequence variants. Most subjects had HLA-A and HLA-B alleles reportedly predicted accurately by TCR beta sequences.

Details on this clone: Its antigen is not identified. Other DNA variants within this sample encode the same CDR3.

V lost 3 bases and J lost 4; bases outside the gene matches: 2. The germline V gene has CDR1 LNHDA and CDR2 SQIVND (reference sequence). The CDR3 has 14 amino acids. It was with 60 Vbeta and 13 Jbeta primers that the PCR ran. Libraries were prepared by immunoSEQ multiplex PCR; TCRdb keeps only in-frame clonotypes and omits some of them. The repertoire holds 100,000 or so clones, with around 70% as singletons. Source material: PBMCs. V gene TRBV19 combines with J gene TRBJ2-7; 11 bases agree with TRBD1. This TCR came from a man aged 35 to 55 in good health and CMV-seronegative. The CDR3 sequence: CASSMGTGGYEQYF. The DNA of the CDR3 is TGTGCCAGTAGTATGGGGACAGGGGGTTACGAGCAGTACTTC.